This is a list of T cell receptor beta chains from one sample in a study of blood T cell repertoires in COVID-19. The data were produced by immunoSEQ multiplex PCR, yet TCRdb's version contains in-frame clones alone and is incomplete. The sample carries about 120,000 clones, 81% recorded once. The specimen was peripheral blood. The receptors here all came from a man over 45 with acute or convalescent COVID-19. Each CDR3 is given with its conserved first and last residue. The order of the fields is J gene, V gene, D gene, CDR3 protein. The D gene is left open where the match is weak.

>TRBJ2-3|TRBV4-1|NA
CASSQESSDPSTDTQYF
>TRBJ2-4|TRBV5-1|TRBD1
CASSLLDRGKNIQYF
>TRBJ1-4|TRBV25-1|TRBD1
CASSKGAREKLFF
>TRBJ1-1|TRBV12-3/TRBV12-4|TRBD1
CASTRTGTEAFF
>TRBJ1-1|TRBV10-1|NA
CASSANRGNTEAFF
>TRBJ1-4|TRBV10-3|NA
CAISGGSATNEKLFF
>TRBJ1-2|TRBV5-1|NA
CASSLGDGGYTF
>TRBJ2-7|TRBV3-1/TRBV3-2|NA
CASSPNWDTKGEQYF
>TRBJ2-2|TRBV7-3|NA
CASSININTGELFF
>TRBJ1-5|TRBV11-2|TRBD1
CASSLGRSGTGGDQPQHF
>TRBJ2-3|TRBV30|TRBD2
CAWSSGLAGTDTQYF
>TRBJ1-3|TRBV29-1|NA
CSVEGGAGNTIYF
>TRBJ2-3|TRBV10-3|NA
CAISEGAGTADTQYF
>TRBJ1-5|TRBV5-6|NA
CASSLEAGAGNQPQHF
>TRBJ1-1|TRBV30|NA
CAWRVKGGTEAFF
>TRBJ1-2|TRBV5-1|TRBD1
CASSLGQGAGGYTF
>TRBJ2-7|TRBV11-2|NA
CASSLDSGDPYEQYF
>TRBJ2-2|TRBV7-9|NA
CASSPDTDHTGELFF
>TRBJ2-1|TRBV19|TRBD1
CASSPTGDNEQFF
>TRBJ1-1|TRBV6-5|NA
CASRRTAMNTEAFF
>TRBJ1-1|TRBV19|NA
CASSIDQGRTMNTEAFF
>TRBJ1-2|TRBV6-5|TRBD1
CASSPKGQGGGYTF
>TRBJ2-1|TRBV11-3|TRBD1
CASSLDRGFSNEQFF
>TRBJ2-3|TRBV5-1|NA
CASSPSPPADTQYF
>TRBJ2-1|TRBV10-2|TRBD2
CASGPGGGYNEQFF
>TRBJ1-6|TRBV4-1|NA
CASSQGQVSYNSPLHF
>TRBJ1-2|TRBV4-2|TRBD1
CASSQDLDRVDYGYTF
>TRBJ2-7|TRBV2|TRBD2
CASSGTSGLHEQYF
>TRBJ2-5|TRBV18|TRBD1
CASSTENRGETQYF
>TRBJ1-1|TRBV9|NA
CASSPEGTSPGTEAFF
>TRBJ1-5|TRBV5-6|TRBD1
CASILTGRSNQPQHF
>TRBJ2-3|TRBV3-1/TRBV3-2|TRBD2
CASSPYSGGATDTQYF
>TRBJ1-2|TRBV3-1/TRBV3-2|NA
CASSQDSGPGISGYTF
>TRBJ1-2|TRBV2|NA
CASSPGGENYGYTF
>TRBJ2-1|TRBV10-3|TRBD2
CAISEELAGGQSEQFF
>TRBJ2-5|TRBV5-8|TRBD1
CASSPRDRGETQYF
>TRBJ2-1|TRBV4-2|TRBD2
CASSQEWGGGPYNEQFF
>TRBJ1-5|TRBV3-1/TRBV3-2|NA
CASSLRSSNQPQHF
>TRBJ2-2|TRBV5-6|NA
CASSSTGNTGELFF
>TRBJ2-4|TRBV6-5|NA
CASSSSGSGNIQYF
>TRBJ2-6|TRBV19|NA
CATLSGANVLTF
>TRBJ2-3|TRBV28|TRBD2
CASRPLGLAGDQGTQYF
>TRBJ2-4|TRBV5-4|NA
CASSLPGSKNIQYF
>TRBJ1-5|TRBV18|TRBD1
CASSPDRGGNQPQHF
>TRBJ1-5|TRBV5-1|NA
CASSFDSASGTQHF
>TRBJ2-7|TRBV7-9|NA
CASSLGVGTEQYF
>TRBJ2-3|TRBV13|NA
CASITAGAYSTDTQYF
>TRBJ1-1|TRBV6-1|NA
CASSEALSQNTEAFF
>TRBJ1-2|TRBV6-1|TRBD1
CASSEGGTGKAGYTF
>TRBJ1-3|TRBV4-1|NA
CASSQPLRTVSGSGNTIYF